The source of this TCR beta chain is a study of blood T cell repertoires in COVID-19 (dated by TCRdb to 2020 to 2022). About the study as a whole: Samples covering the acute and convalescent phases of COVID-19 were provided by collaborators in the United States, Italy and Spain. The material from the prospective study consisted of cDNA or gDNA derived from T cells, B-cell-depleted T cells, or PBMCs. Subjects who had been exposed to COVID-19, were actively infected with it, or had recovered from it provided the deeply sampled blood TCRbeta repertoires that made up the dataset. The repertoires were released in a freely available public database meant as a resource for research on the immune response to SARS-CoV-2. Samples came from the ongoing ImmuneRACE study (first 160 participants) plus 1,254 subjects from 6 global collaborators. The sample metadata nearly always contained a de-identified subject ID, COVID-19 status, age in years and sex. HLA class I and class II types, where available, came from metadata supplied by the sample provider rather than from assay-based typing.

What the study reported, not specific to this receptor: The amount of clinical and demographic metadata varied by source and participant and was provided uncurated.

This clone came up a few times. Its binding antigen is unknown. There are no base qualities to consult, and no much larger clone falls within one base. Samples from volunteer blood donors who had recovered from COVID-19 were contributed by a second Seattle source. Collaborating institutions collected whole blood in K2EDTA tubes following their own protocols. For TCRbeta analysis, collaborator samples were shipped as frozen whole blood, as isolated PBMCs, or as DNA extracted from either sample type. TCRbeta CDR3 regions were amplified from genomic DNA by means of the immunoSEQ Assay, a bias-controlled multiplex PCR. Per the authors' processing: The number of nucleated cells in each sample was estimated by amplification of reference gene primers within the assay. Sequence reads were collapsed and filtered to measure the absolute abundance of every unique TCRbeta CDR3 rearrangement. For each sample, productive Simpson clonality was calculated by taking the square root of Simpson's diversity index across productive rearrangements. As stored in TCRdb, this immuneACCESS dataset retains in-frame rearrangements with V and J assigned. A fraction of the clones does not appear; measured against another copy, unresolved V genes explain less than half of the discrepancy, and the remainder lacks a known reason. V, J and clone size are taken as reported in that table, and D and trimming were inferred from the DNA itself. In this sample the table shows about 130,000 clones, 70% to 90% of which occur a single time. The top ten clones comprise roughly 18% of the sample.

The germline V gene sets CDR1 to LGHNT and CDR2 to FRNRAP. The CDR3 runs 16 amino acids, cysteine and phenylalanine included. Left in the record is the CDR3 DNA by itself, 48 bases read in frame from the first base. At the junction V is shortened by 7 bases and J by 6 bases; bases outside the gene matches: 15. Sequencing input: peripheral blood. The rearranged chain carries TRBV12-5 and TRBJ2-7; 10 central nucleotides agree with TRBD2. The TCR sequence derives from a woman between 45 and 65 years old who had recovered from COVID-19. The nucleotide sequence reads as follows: TGTGCTAGTGCCCCGGGACTAGCGTTAAGAGGGAGCGAGCAGTACTTC. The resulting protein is CASAPGLALRGSEQYF.